This entry describes one TCR beta chain. Its antigen is undetermined. TCRdb called the RT-PCR reads again in MiXCR, with one record for every CDR3 protein. The repertoire holds some 160,000 distinct CDR3 sequences, roughly 11% seen once, with 9.5% to 15% in the top ten. The data originate from a study of response to subunit inactivated influenza vaccine. Study-level findings and limits: There was a suggestion from the authors that each seasonal influenza vaccination recruits few new T cells.

Germline V gene data show CDR1 as MNHEY and CDR2 as SMNVEV (reference sequence). The CDR3 contains 15 residues. V lost 6 bases to trimming and J lost 1 base, with 15 bases between them. This specimen consisted of non-naive T cells sorted from PBMCs, obtained about 40 days after vaccination. The clonotype originates from a man in his forties or fifties who received an inactivated influenza vaccine. The V call is TRBV27, the J call TRBJ1-1; no clear D. CDR3 loop: CASRRRRDSNTEAFF. The DNA for the CDR3 is TGTGCCAGCAGGCGTCGGAGGGATTCGAACACTGAAGCTTTCTTT.